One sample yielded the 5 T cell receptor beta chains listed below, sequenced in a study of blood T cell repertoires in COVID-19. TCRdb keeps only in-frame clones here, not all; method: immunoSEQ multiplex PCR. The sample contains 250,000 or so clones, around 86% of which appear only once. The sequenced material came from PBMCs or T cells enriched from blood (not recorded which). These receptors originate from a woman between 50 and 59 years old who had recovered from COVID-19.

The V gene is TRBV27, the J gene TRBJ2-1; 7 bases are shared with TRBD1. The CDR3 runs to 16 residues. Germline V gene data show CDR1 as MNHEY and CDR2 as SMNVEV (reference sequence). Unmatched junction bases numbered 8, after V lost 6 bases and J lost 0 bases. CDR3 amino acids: CASSTNRDSSYNEQFF. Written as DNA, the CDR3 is TGTGCCAGCAGCACGAACCGGGACAGCTCCTACAATGAGCAGTTCTTC.

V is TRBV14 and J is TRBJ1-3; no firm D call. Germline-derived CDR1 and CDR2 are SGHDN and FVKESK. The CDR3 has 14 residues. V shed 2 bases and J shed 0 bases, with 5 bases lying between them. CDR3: CASSQFLSGNTIYF. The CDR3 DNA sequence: TGTGCCAGCAGCCAATTTCTCTCTGGAAACACCATATATTTT.

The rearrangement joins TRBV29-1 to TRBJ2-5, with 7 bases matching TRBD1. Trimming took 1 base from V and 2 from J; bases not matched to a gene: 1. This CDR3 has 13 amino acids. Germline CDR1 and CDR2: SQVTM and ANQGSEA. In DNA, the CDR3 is TGCAGCGTTGAAGGGGACAGACAAGAGACCCAGTACTTC. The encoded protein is CSVEGDRQETQYF.

CDR3 sequence (DNA): TGTGCCAGCAGCTTAGAGAGGGCAGTAAATGAAAAACTGTTTTTT. It is translated as CASSLERAVNEKLFF. The J gene is TRBJ1-4, the V gene TRBV7-2; D gene unclear. Trimming left V 1 base short and J 5 bases short, with 11 bases between. Germline V gene lookup returns CDR1 SGHTA and CDR2 FQGNSA. This CDR3 is built from 15 residues. The full variable domain, its missing parts supplied by reference TRBV7-2 and TRBJ1-4, is GAGVSQSPSNKVTEKGKDVELRCDPISGHTALYWYRQSLGQGLEFLIYFQGNSAPDKSGLPSDRFSAERTGGSVSTLTIQRTQQEDSAVYLCASSLERAVNEKLFFGSGTQLSVL.

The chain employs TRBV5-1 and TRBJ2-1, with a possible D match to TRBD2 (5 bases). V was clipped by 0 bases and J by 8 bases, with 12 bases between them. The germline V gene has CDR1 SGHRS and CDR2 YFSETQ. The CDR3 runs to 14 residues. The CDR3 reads CASSLELDIYEQFF. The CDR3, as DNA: TGCGCCAGCAGCTTGGAACTAGATATATATGAGCAGTTCTTC.